This entry is about one T cell receptor beta chain. The antigen is unknown. A junction boundary mismatches the germline segment, possibly from a read error. Germline assignment: CDR1 SNHLY and CDR2 FYNNEI. This CDR3 is 12 amino acids long. Only in-frame clones appear in the TCRdb table, and some are missing; sequencing was by immunoSEQ multiplex PCR. The profile shows fewer than 3 million clones, approximately 90% of them singletons. This record comes from a study of shared clonotypes between healthy human individuals. Study results and caveats: Across several donors, naive CD4 shared 5% to 6%, naive CD8 3% to 3.5%, memory CD4 roughly 2.5%, memory CD8 about 0.38%.

Sequencing was done on a sample of naive CD4+ T cells from PBMCs. This sample's subset: CD45RA+ positively selected. The receptor was isolated from a man aged 18 to 29 in good health. Some clones in this sample may be carry-over from other donors' samples. This chain uses TRBV2 with TRBJ2-1, with 9 positions matching TRBD2. The CDR3 loop reads CASSGGSGRWLF. The CDR3 region has the DNA TGTGCCAGCAGTGGGGGTAGCGGGAGATGGCTCTTC.